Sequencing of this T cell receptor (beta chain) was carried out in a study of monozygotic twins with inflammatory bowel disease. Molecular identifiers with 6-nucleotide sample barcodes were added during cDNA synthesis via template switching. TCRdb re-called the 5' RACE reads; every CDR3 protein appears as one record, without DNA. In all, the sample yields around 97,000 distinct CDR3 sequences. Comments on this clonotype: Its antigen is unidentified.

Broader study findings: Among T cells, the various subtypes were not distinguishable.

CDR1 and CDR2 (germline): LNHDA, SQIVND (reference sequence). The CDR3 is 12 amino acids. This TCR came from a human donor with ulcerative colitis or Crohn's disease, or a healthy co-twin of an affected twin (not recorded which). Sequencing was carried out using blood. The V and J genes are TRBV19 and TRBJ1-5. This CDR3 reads CASSPRFWPQHF.